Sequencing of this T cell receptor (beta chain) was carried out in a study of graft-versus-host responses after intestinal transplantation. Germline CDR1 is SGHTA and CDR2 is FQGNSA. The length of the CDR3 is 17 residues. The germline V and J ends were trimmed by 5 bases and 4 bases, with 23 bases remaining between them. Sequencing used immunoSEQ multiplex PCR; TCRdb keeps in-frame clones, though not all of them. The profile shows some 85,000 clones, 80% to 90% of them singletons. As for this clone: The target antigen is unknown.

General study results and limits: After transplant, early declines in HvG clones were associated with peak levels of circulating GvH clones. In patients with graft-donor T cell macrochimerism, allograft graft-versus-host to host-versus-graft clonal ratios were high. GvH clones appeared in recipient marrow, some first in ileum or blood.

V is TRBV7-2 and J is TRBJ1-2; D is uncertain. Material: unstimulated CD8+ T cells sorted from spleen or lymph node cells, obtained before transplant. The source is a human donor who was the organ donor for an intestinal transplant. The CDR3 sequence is CASSQDKIGSGFYGYTF. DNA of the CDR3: TGTGCCAGCAGCCAAGATAAGATTGGCTCCGGCTTCTATGGCTACACCTTC. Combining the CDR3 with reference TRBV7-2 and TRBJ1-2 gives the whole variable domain GAGVSQSPSNKVTEKGKDVELRCDPISGHTALYWYRQSLGQGLEFLIYFQGNSAPDKSGLPSDRFSAERTGGSVSTLTIQRTQQEDSAVYLCASSQDKIGSGFYGYTFGSGTRLTVV.